These 21 T cell receptor beta chains were all obtained from the same sample, sequenced in a study of control samples from healthy donors and cancer patients. Data came from immunoSEQ multiplex PCR; TCRdb stores just in-frame clones and leaves some out. The sample has 400,000 to 450,000 clones, around 90% seen once. Sequenced input: PBMCs. The receptors were sampled from a man aged 40-49 years with head and neck cancer.

V and J are TRBV6-6 and TRBJ2-7; D uncertain. The CDR3 is made up of 10 amino acids. The germline V gene has CDR1 MNHNY and CDR2 SVGAGI (reference sequence). V lost 8 bases and J 2 bases, leaving 4 bases between the germline ends. Here the CDR3 DNA reads TGTGCCAGCGGAGCCTACGAGCAGTACTTC. Translation: CASGAYEQYF.

This clone was detected only a few times. The chain has TRBV23-1 and TRBJ2-7; D is perhaps TRBD1 (5 bases). TRBV23-1 is designated an ORF whose function remains uncertain. This CDR3 is 15 amino acids long. V was clipped by 5 bases and J by 1 base, with 15 bases between them. The CDR3 sequence is CASSIQGPSSYEQYF. As DNA, the CDR3 is TGCGCCAGCAGTATCCAGGGCCCCTCGTCCTACGAGCAGTACTTC.

The rearrangement uses TRBV7-2 and TRBJ2-1, with D possibly TRBD2 on 6 matching bases. V gave up 3 bases and J gave up 6 bases, with 15 bases separating them. Germline assignment: CDR1 SGHTA and CDR2 FQGNSA. The CDR3 is made up of 15 amino acids. In nucleotides, the CDR3 is TGTGCCAGCAGCTTGCGGGGCGACCGGGGCAATGAGCAGTTCTTC. Translation: CASSLRGDRGNEQFF.

The V call is TRBV10-3, the J call TRBJ1-5; D is unresolved. The CDR3 sequence is 12 residues long. Looked up from germline, CDR1 is ENHRY and CDR2 is SYGVKD. Trimming left V 3 bases short and J 6 bases short, with 6 bases between. CDR3 amino acids: CAISDTSQPQHF. The CDR3 nucleotides read TGTGCCATCAGTGACACTAGTCAGCCCCAGCATTTT.

The rearrangement links TRBV10-1 to TRBJ1-2, with TRBD1 matching 10 bases. Losses at the gene ends were 5 bases for V and 5 bases for J; bases not matched to a gene: 2. The CDR3 is 13 residues long. Germline CDR1 and CDR2: WNHNN and SYGVQD (reference sequence). CDR3 in DNA: TGCGCCAGCAGTCCGGGACAGGGGTATGGCTACACCTTC. Its protein is CASSPGQGYGYTF.

This clone was seen only once. The chain carries TRBV11-3 and TRBJ2-7; possible D gene TRBD1, 6 bases. The germline V gene has CDR1 SGHNT and CDR2 YENEEA. V gave up 0 bases and J gave up 3 bases, with 18 bases separating them. The CDR3 contains 17 residues. CDR3 region: CASSLDMGAGNLYEQYF. The CDR3 DNA is TGTGCCAGCAGCTTAGATATGGGGGCAGGGAACCTCTACGAGCAGTACTTC.

A single count supports this clone. J is TRBJ1-1 and V is TRBV6-1, with 9 positions matching TRBD1. The V gene's germline CDR1 is MNHNS and CDR2 SASEGT. The CDR3 contains 18 residues. V trimming: 0 bases; J trimming: 0 bases; junction bases outside the gene matches: 8. Here the CDR3 DNA reads TGTGCCAGCAGTGAAGCTCGGGACAGGGAAGGAATGAACACTGAAGCTTTCTTT. Translation: CASSEARDREGMNTEAFF.

V and J are TRBV19 and TRBJ1-2, with 9 nucleotides matching TRBD1. Germline-derived CDR1 and CDR2 are LNHDA and SQIVND (reference sequence). This CDR3 has 15 residues. J lost 8 bases, V lost 3 bases, and 10 bases had no gene match. As DNA, the CDR3 is TGTGCCAGTAGTATCCTTCTATTCGACAGGGGGGGCTACACCTTC. Its protein is CASSILLFDRGGYTF.

This clone was recorded only once. J is TRBJ2-2 and V is TRBV24-1; D remains ambiguous. Germline CDR1 and CDR2: KGHDR and SFDVKD. With 7 bases removed from V and 2 bases from J, the gap between germline ends came to 13 bases. The CDR3 loop spans 15 amino acids. The CDR3 loop is CATRKSGDNTGELFF. The CDR3 nucleotides read TGTGCCACCAGGAAATCCGGAGATAACACCGGGGAGCTGTTTTTT.

The chain combines TRBV21-1 with TRBJ2-1; the D segment call TRBD1 is taken from the table without a DNA check. TRBV21-1 is reported as a pseudogene. CDR3 length equals 15 residues. The CDR3, as DNA: TGTGCCAGCAGCAAAGGACAGTTTTGTACGGGTGAGCAGTTCTTC. This codes for CASSKGQFCTGEQFF.

The rearrangement joins TRBV18 to TRBJ2-1, with D possibly matching TRBD1 (6 bases). The germline gives CDR1 KGHSH, CDR2 LQKENI. The CDR3 consists of 14 residues. Trimming removed 6 bases at V and 1 base at J, with 10 bases between. The CDR3 protein is CASSRQASYNEQFF. The CDR3 nucleotides are TGTGCCAGCTCCAGACAGGCGTCCTACAATGAGCAGTTCTTC.

V usage is TRBV23-1 and J usage is TRBJ2-7; TRBD2 matches at 7 bases. TRBV23-1 is flagged as an ORF with uncertain function. With 6 bases clipped from V and 3 bases from J, the junction kept 17 bases outside the gene matches. This CDR3 contains 17 residues. The CDR3 is CASSPRGWGPLIYEQYF. The CDR3 bases are TGCGCCAGCAGCCCGCGGGGGTGGGGTCCTCTCATCTACGAGCAGTACTTC.

V and J are TRBV14 and TRBJ2-5; D call uncertain. Trimming left V 1 base short and J 1 base short, with 13 bases between. This CDR3 is built from 16 residues. Germline V lookup: CDR1 SGHDN, CDR2 FVKESK. The CDR3 sequence: CASSQGPTAVQETQYF. The CDR3 nucleotides are TGTGCCAGCAGCCAAGGTCCGACGGCGGTCCAAGAGACCCAGTACTTC.

The chain couples TRBV28 to TRBJ1-1; D not resolved. The CDR3 runs to 13 residues. The V gene's germline CDR1 is MDHEN and CDR2 SYDVKM. V was shortened by 7 bases and J by 6 bases, with 15 bases between the two germline ends. In DNA form, the CDR3 reads TGTGCCAGCATCTCTGTAGGGCGCGCTGAAGCTTTCTTT. Translating gives CASISVGRAEAFF.

This rearrangement joins TRBV19 to TRBJ2-7; D gene ambiguous. This CDR3 is built from 13 residues. V was shortened by 5 bases and J by 1 base, with 9 bases between the two germline ends. Germline assignment: CDR1 LNHDA and CDR2 SQIVND (reference sequence). The CDR3 DNA sequence: TGTGCCAGTAGTGTCGGACCTTCCTACGAGCAGTACTTC. Protein sequence: CASSVGPSYEQYF. The whole variable domain, remainder taken from reference TRBV19 and TRBJ2-7, is DGGITQSPKYLFRKEGQNVTLSCEQNLNHDAMYWYRQDPGQGLRLIYYSQIVNDFQKGDIAEGYSVSREKKESFPLTVTSAQKNPTAFYLCASSVGPSYEQYFGPGTRLTVT.

The chain uses TRBV4-2 and TRBJ2-5; 8 nucleotides line up with TRBD2. CDR1 LGHNA and CDR2 YNFKEQ come from the germline V gene. The CDR3 extends over 15 amino acids. Trimming removed 4 bases from V and 2 bases from J; junction bases left unmatched: 6. As DNA, the CDR3 is TGTGCCAGCAGCCGGGATAGCGGGGAGCAAGAGACCCAGTACTTC. As protein: CASSRDSGEQETQYF.

This chain joins TRBV28 and TRBJ2-7; the D gene is possibly TRBD2 (5 bases). Germline V gene sequence: CDR1 MDHEN, CDR2 SYDVKM. The V end lost 7 bases, the J end lost 4 bases, and 11 bases lay between the germline ends. CDR3 length: 12 amino acids. The CDR3 bases are TGTGCCAGCACCCACCGGGGTTACGAGCAGTACTTC. Protein sequence: CASTHRGYEQYF.

The chain couples TRBV27 to TRBJ1-1; TRBD1 matches 7 bases. Germline lookup yields CDR1 MNHEY and CDR2 SMNVEV (reference sequence). The CDR3 consists of 13 residues. Unmatched junction bases numbered 8, after V lost 7 bases and J lost 6 bases. The CDR3 sequence: CASKTGPNAEAFF. The CDR3, as DNA: TGTGCCAGCAAGACAGGGCCCAACGCTGAAGCTTTCTTT.

V usage is TRBV30 and J usage is TRBJ1-1; D is uncertain. Trimming stripped 6 bases from V and 4 bases from J, with 15 bases between. Per the germline V gene, CDR1 is GTSNPN and CDR2 is SVGIG (reference sequence). This CDR3 has 13 amino acids. The CDR3 coding sequence is TGTGCCTGTTTCGGCAGAGAGGGCACTGAAGCTTTCTTT. Protein product: CACFGREGTEAFF.

The V and J genes are TRBV18 and TRBJ2-5; D possibly matches TRBD1 or TRBD2 (6 bases each). Germline V gene sequence: CDR1 KGHSH, CDR2 LQKENI. The V end lost 3 bases, the J end lost 5 bases, and 16 bases lay between the germline ends. The CDR3 length is 15 residues. CDR3 in amino acids: CASSPYTGAGETQYF. CDR3 nucleotides: TGTGCCAGCTCACCTTATACGGGGGCAGGGGAGACCCAGTACTTC.

This rearrangement joins TRBV9 to TRBJ2-1, with D possibly matching TRBD2 (6 bases). Trimming shortened V by 4 bases and J by 6 bases, and 23 bases separated the two germline ends. Germline V lookup: CDR1 SGDLS, CDR2 YYNGEE. CDR3 length: 17 amino acids. The CDR3 sequence is CASSLRGSSGAFNEQFF. CDR3 DNA sequence: TGTGCCAGCAGCCTCCGAGGTAGTAGCGGCGCGTTCAATGAGCAGTTCTTC.